This T cell receptor (beta chain) derives from a study of blood T cell repertoires in COVID-19. Whole-study context: Acute-phase and convalescent COVID-19 samples originated in the United States, Italy and Spain. PBMCs, B-cell-depleted T cells, or T cells were the source of the cDNA or gDNA that made up the material.

Original analysis: Using reference gene primer amplification, nucleated cell counts were estimated. TCRdb keeps only in-frame clones here, not all; method: immunoSEQ multiplex PCR. V and J calls and clone size come straight from that table; D and trimming were deduced from the DNA. The table lists roughly 8,200 clones, around 88% of them singletons, with 7.2% in the top ten. CDR3 length equals 14 residues. Germline assignment: CDR1 PRHDT and CDR2 FYEKMQ (reference sequence). V shed 3 bases and J shed 0 bases, with 6 bases lying between them. Material: peripheral blood. The genes are TRBV13 and TRBJ1-3, with D perhaps matching TRBD1 (6 bases). The receptor comes from a human donor with active COVID-19. The donor label of this sample is uncertain. CDR3 region: CASSFRGSGNTIYF. DNA of the CDR3: TGTGCCAGCAGCTTCAGGGGCTCTGGAAACACCATATATTTT.